The 4 T cell receptor beta chains presented below share a single source sample, sequenced in a study of PD-1 blockade in mismatch repair-deficient tumors. This table comes from immunoSEQ multiplex PCR, and its TCRdb copy is limited to in-frame clones, with some not included. Among some 120,000 clones, 60% to 85% were seen once, and the ten largest hold less than 5.5%. The sequencing used peripheral blood, collected approximately 60 weeks after starting pembrolizumab. The receptor set was obtained from an adult with mismatch repair-deficient cancer.

This chain uses TRBV5-4 with TRBJ2-5; possibly TRBD2 for D (6 bases). Germline V CDR1 and CDR2: SGHNT, YYREEE (reference sequence). V was trimmed by 5 bases and J by 5 bases, leaving 19 bases between them. This CDR3 has 15 amino acids. DNA of the CDR3: TGTGCCAGCAGTCGACCGCCGGGAGAGTTTGAGACCCAGTACTTC. This codes for CASSRPPGEFETQYF.

V is TRBV28 and J is TRBJ2-3; 8 bases map to TRBD2. J gave up 0 bases and V 5 bases, and 4 bases lay outside the gene matches. The V gene's germline CDR1 is MDHEN and CDR2 SYDVKM. CDR3 length: 15 residues. For the CDR3, the DNA is TGTGCCAGCAGTAATAGCGGGACTAGCACAGATACGCAGTATTTT. Encoded protein: CASSNSGTSTDTQYF.

This clone has just a few counts. The genes are TRBV5-1 and TRBJ2-7; 7 bases align to TRBD1. The length of the CDR3 is 12 residues. The germline gives CDR1 SGHRS, CDR2 YFSETQ. With V trimmed by 8 bases and J by 0 bases, 2 bases remained unmatched. For the CDR3, the DNA is TGCGCCAGTCGGGACAGCTCCTACGAGCAGTACTTC. Amino acid sequence: CASRDSSYEQYF. Supplemented by reference TRBV5-1 and TRBJ2-7, the full variable domain reads KAGVTQTPRYLIKTRGQQVTLSCSPISGHRSVSWYQQTPGQGLQFLFEYFSETQRNKGNFPGRFSGRQFSNSRSEMNVSTLELGDSALYLCASRDSSYEQYFGPGTRLTVT.

The gene calls are TRBV12-5 and TRBJ1-4, with TRBD1 as a possible D gene (6 bases). This CDR3 has 14 amino acids. Germline-derived CDR1 and CDR2 are LGHNT and FRNRAP. The ends were cut back, 4 bases at V and 8 bases at J, with 14 bases in the middle. CDR3 region: CASGSGLQGEKLFF. For the CDR3, the DNA is TGTGCTAGTGGTTCAGGCCTACAGGGAGAAAAACTGTTTTTT.